Each of the 19 T cell receptor beta chains below was sequenced from the same sample in a study of early T cells in non-severe SARS-CoV-2 infection. TCRdb used MiXCR to reprocess the 5' RACE reads, holding one entry per CDR3 protein. The sample carries tens of thousands of distinct CDR3 sequences, approximately 14% recorded once. The sequenced material came from whole blood. These receptors were taken from an adult who was a healthcare worker with PCR-confirmed SARS-CoV-2 infection or an uninfected control (not recorded which).

V and J are TRBV5-1 and TRBJ2-3; D is ambiguous. Germline assignment: CDR1 SGHRS and CDR2 YFSETQ. The CDR3 contains 15 residues. V shed 4 bases and J shed 0 bases, with 12 bases lying between them. CDR3 in amino acids: CASSPQVASTDTQYF. The CDR3 coding sequence is TGCGCCAGCAGCCCCCAGGTAGCTAGCACAGATACGCAGTATTTT.

This clonotype was recorded a few times. The chain has TRBV6-1 and TRBJ1-4; D ambiguous. V shed 7 bases and J shed 0 bases, with 9 bases lying between them. CDR3 length: 14 amino acids. Germline CDR1 reads MNHNS; CDR2 reads SASEGT. The CDR3 sequence is CASTREATNEKLFF. CDR3 DNA sequence: TGTGCCAGCACTCGAGAAGCAACTAATGAAAAACTGTTTTTT.

The chain couples TRBV12-3 or TRBV12-4 to TRBJ2-2, with D unresolved. The CDR3 extends over 11 amino acids. Trimming took 3 bases from V and 7 from J, leaving 3 bases between them. The CDR3 nucleotides read TGTGCCAGCAGTTTCTTCGGGGAGCTGTTTTTT. The encoded protein is CASSFFGELFF.

This clonotype was counted between two and nine times. This chain links TRBV6-5 with TRBJ1-5; TRBD1 aligns across 8 bases. V dropped 6 bases and J dropped 7; count of bases not matched to a gene: 11. In germline, CDR1 is MNHEY, CDR2 SVGAGI. There are 15 residues in the CDR3. CDR3 in amino acids: CASSTRGTGGQPQHF. Here the CDR3 DNA reads TGTGCCAGCAGCACAAGAGGGACAGGCGGGCAGCCCCAGCATTTT.

This chain uses TRBV30 with TRBJ1-3, with D possibly being TRBD1 (6 bases). Germline assignment: CDR1 GTSNPN and CDR2 SVGIG (reference sequence). The CDR3 is 15 amino acids. V shed 6 bases and J shed 0 bases, with 15 bases lying between them. CDR3 sequence (DNA): TGTGCCTGCCCTACGGGGGGGCTCTCTGGAAACACCATATATTTT. This encodes CACPTGGLSGNTIYF.

This clonotype was seen repeatedly, ten times or more. This chain joins TRBV5-8 and TRBJ1-5; D is unclear. From germline, CDR1 is SGHTS and CDR2 YDEGEE. V was cut by 2 bases and J by 1 base, with 4 bases left in between. The CDR3 is made up of 13 amino acids. CDR3 DNA sequence: TGTGCCAGCAGCTTACACAGCAATCAGCCCCAGCATTTT. This encodes CASSLHSNQPQHF.

This clonotype was detected ten times or more. CDR3 coding DNA: TGTGCCAGCAGCCCAGCCCCCCTGGGGGAGCTGTTTTTT. Protein sequence: CASSPAPLGELFF. The genes are TRBV7-6 and TRBJ2-2; D uncertain. There are 13 residues in the CDR3. Germline V gene sequence: CDR1 SGHVS, CDR2 FNYEAQ. The ends were cut back, 5 bases at V and 8 bases at J, with 12 bases in the middle.

This clonotype was detected only a few times. V gene TRBV6-4 combines with J gene TRBJ2-7; D gene unclear. Germline values: CDR1 MRHNA, CDR2 SNTAGT. The CDR3 runs to 15 residues. Trimming removed 5 bases at V and 5 bases at J, with 19 bases between. CDR3 amino acids: CASSIAAHTAHEQYF. CDR3 DNA: TGTGCCAGCAGTATTGCGGCCCATACCGCCCACGAGCAGTACTTC.

A few counts support this clonotype. This sequence joins TRBV6-6 and TRBJ1-5, with unresolved D. Trimming left V 3 bases short and J 1 base short, with 7 bases between. Germline V gives CDR1 MNHNY, CDR2 SVGAGI (reference sequence). The CDR3 totals 14 residues. The DNA for the CDR3 is TGTGCCAGCAGTTATGGTAAGAGCAATCAGCCCCAGCATTTT. This gives the protein CASSYGKSNQPQHF.

The CDR3 reads CASSMNGGTEAFF. The CDR3 DNA follows: TGTGCCAGCAGCATGAACGGGGGGACTGAAGCTTTCTTT. V and J are TRBV11-2 and TRBJ1-1; a possible D gene is TRBD1 (5 bases). V lost 5 bases and J lost 5, with 12 bases in between. The length of the CDR3 is 13 residues. CDR1 is SGHAT, CDR2 FQNNGV, per germline.

This clonotype was observed a handful of times. V is TRBV14 and J is TRBJ1-6; maybe TRBD1 (6 bases). V was clipped by 2 bases and J by 6 bases, with 11 bases between them. Per germline, CDR1 SGHDN and CDR2 FVKESK. This CDR3 comprises 15 residues. In DNA, the CDR3 is TGTGCCAGCAGCCAAAACCAGGGGCTTAATTCACCCCTCCACTTT. Protein: CASSQNQGLNSPLHF.

This clonotype has more than one count but fewer than ten. V is TRBV20-1 and J is TRBJ1-5, with 7 bases aligning to TRBD1. The CDR3 loop spans 13 amino acids. V shed 4 bases and J 1 base; nucleotides not matched to a gene: 1. Per germline, CDR1 DFQATT and CDR2 SNEGSKA (reference sequence). The CDR3 sequence: CSAKTGSNQPQHF. The DNA of the CDR3 is TGCAGTGCTAAGACAGGGAGCAATCAGCCCCAGCATTTT.

The V gene is TRBV28, the J gene TRBJ2-7; 9 bases fit TRBD1. With 5 bases clipped from V and 2 bases from J, the junction kept 7 bases outside the gene matches. Germline assignment: CDR1 MDHEN and CDR2 SYDVKM. The length of the CDR3 is 15 residues. CDR3 bases: TGTGCCAGCAGTACTCCGGGACAGGGACCCTACGAGCAGTACTTC. It codes for CASSTPGQGPYEQYF.

The V and J genes are TRBV7-2 and TRBJ2-7; D is ambiguous. V was cut by 2 bases and J by 6 bases, with 8 bases left in between. Germline V gene lookup returns CDR1 SGHTA and CDR2 FQGNSA. The CDR3 is 12 amino acids. This chain's CDR3 is CASSLKVGEQYF. In DNA form, the CDR3 reads TGTGCCAGCAGCTTAAAAGTGGGCGAGCAGTACTTC. The entire variable domain, with the rest obtained from reference TRBV7-2 and TRBJ2-7, is as follows: GAGVSQSPSNKVTEKGKDVELRCDPISGHTALYWYRQSLGQGLEFLIYFQGNSAPDKSGLPSDRFSAERTGGSVSTLTIQRTQQEDSAVYLCASSLKVGEQYFGPGTRLTVT.

This clonotype turned up a few times. The chain has TRBV10-3 and TRBJ2-5; D possibly corresponds to TRBD2 (5 bases). Per the germline V gene, CDR1 is ENHRY and CDR2 is SYGVKD. V was trimmed by 5 bases and J by 4 bases, leaving 8 bases between them. The CDR3 is made up of 12 amino acids. The CDR3 here is CAISPGGETQYF. CDR3 DNA sequence: TGTGCCATCAGTCCAGGAGGAGAGACCCAGTACTTC.

This clonotype showed up just a few times. V gene TRBV10-1 combines with J gene TRBJ2-5, with a weak D call TRBD2 (6 bases). V dropped 9 bases and J dropped 3 bases, with 20 bases sitting between them. Germline V gene data show CDR1 as WNHNN and CDR2 as SYGVQD (reference sequence). The CDR3 has 15 residues. The CDR3 loop is CARQPVWGGEETQYF. Here the CDR3 DNA reads TGCGCCAGACAACCGGTTTGGGGAGGTGAAGAGACCCAGTACTTC.

The chain links TRBV5-1 to TRBJ1-2; D call uncertain. Trimming took 2 bases from V and 3 from J, leaving 8 bases between them. This CDR3 comprises 13 residues. The germline CDR1 and CDR2 sequences are SGHRS and YFSETQ. The CDR3 loop reads CASSLSDDYGYTF. For the CDR3, the DNA is TGCGCCAGCAGCTTATCAGACGACTATGGCTACACCTTC.

The CDR3: CASSPGRQAHEAFF. The CDR3 nucleotides are TGTGCCAGCAGCCCGGGACGCCAGGCACATGAAGCTTTCTTT. This chain links TRBV5-4 with TRBJ1-1, with TRBD1 as a possible D gene (5 bases). Trimming pared 4 bases from V and 7 bases from J, leaving 17 bases between. Germline V gene lookup returns CDR1 SGHNT and CDR2 YYREEE (reference sequence). There are 14 residues in the CDR3.

The V call is TRBV19, the J call TRBJ1-5, with unresolved D. The CDR3 is made up of 14 amino acids. Germline loops: CDR1 LNHDA, CDR2 SQIVND (reference sequence). Trimming stripped 3 bases from V and 2 bases from J, with 8 bases between. CDR3 DNA: TGTGCCAGTAGTATTAAAGCTCGCAATCAGCCCCAGCATTTT. As protein: CASSIKARNQPQHF.